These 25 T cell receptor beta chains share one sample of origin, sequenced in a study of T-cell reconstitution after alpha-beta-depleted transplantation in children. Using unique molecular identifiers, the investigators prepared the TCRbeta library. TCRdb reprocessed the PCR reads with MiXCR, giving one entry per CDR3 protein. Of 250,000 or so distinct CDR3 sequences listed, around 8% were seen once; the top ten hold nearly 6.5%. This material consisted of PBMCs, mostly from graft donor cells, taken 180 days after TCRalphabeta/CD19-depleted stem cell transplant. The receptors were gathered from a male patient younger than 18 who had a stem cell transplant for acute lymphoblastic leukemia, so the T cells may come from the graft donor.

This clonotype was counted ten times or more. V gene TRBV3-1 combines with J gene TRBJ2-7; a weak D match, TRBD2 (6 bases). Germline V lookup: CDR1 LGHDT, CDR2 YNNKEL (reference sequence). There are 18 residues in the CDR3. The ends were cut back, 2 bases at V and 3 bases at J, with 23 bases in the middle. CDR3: CASSQSVSGVLIGYEQYF. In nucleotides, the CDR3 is TGTGCCAGCAGCCAAAGTGTTTCGGGGGTTTTAATAGGCTACGAGCAGTACTTC.

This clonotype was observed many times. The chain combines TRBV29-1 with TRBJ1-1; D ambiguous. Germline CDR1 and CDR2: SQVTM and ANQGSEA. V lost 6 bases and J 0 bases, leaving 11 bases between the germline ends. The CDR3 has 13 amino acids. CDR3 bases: TGCAGCGTCAGAAGATGGTTGAACACTGAAGCTTTCTTT. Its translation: CSVRRWLNTEAFF.

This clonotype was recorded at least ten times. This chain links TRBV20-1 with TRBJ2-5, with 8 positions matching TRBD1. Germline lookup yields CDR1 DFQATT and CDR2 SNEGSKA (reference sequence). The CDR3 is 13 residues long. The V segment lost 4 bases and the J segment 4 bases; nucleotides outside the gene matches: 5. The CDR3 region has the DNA TGCAGTGCTATCGGACAGGGCGCAGAGACCCAGTACTTC. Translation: CSAIGQGAETQYF.

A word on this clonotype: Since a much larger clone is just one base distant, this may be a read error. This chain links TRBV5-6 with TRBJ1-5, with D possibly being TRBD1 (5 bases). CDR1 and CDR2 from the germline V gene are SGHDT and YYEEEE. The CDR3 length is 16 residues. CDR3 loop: CASSRSGPSFYQPEHF. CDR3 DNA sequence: TGTGCCAGCAGCCGATCGGGACCCTCTTTTTATCAGCCCGAGCATTTT.

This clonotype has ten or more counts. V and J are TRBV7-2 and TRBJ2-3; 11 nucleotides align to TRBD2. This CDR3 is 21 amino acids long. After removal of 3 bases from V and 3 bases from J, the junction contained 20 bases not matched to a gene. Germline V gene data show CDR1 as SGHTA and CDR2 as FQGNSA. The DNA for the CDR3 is TGTGCCAGCAGCTTCAGCCCTTACCGACTGACTAGCGGGACCTATACAGATACGCAGTATTTT. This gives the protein CASSFSPYRLTSGTYTDTQYF.

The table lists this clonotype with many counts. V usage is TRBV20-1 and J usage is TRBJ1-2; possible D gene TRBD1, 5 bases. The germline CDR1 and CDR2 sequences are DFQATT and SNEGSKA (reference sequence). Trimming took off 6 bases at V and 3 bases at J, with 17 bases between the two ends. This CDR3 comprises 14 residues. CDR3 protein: CSASKRDRDYGYTF. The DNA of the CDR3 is TGCAGTGCGTCGAAGAGGGACCGGGACTATGGCTACACCTTC.

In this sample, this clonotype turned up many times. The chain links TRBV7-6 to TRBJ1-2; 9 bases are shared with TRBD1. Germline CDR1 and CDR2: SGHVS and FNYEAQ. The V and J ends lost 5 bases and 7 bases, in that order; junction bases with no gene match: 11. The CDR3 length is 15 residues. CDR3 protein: CASSLGTGKEGGYTF. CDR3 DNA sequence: TGTGCCAGCAGCCTAGGGACAGGGAAGGAGGGTGGCTACACCTTC.

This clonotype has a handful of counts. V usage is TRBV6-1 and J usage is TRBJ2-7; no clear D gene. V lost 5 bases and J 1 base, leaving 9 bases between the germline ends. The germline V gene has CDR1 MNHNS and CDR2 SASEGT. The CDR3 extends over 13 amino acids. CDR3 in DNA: TGTGCCAGCAGTACCGCGACTTCCTACGAGCAGTACTTC. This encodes CASSTATSYEQYF.

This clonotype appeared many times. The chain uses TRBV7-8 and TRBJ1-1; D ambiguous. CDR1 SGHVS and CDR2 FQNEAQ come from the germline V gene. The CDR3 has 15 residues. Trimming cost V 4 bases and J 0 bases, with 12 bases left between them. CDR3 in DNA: TGTGCCAGCAGCTCATACAGTTTAATGAACACTGAAGCTTTCTTT. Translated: CASSSYSLMNTEAFF.

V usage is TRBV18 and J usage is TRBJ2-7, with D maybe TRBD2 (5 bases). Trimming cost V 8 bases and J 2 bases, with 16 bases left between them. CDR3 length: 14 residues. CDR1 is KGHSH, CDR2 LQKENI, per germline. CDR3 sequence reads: CASNPDGGPYEQYF. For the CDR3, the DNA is TGTGCCAGCAATCCCGACGGAGGACCCTACGAGCAGTACTTC. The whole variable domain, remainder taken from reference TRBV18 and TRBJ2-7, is NAGVMQNPRHLVRRRGQEARLRCSPMKGHSHVYWYRQLPEEGLKFMVYLQKENIIDESGMPKERFSAEFPKEGPSILRIQQVVRGDSAAYFCASNPDGGPYEQYFGPGTRLTVT.

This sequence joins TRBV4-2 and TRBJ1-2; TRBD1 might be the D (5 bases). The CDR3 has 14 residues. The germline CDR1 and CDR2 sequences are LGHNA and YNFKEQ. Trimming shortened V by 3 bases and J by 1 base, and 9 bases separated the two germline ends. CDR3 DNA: TGTGCCAGCAGCCAGGGGGAGATTAACTATGGCTACACCTTC. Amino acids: CASSQGEINYGYTF.

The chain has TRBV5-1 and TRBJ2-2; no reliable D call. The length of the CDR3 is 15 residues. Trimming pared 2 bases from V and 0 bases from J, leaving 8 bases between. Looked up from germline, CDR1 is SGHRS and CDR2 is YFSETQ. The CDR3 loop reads CASSFEGSNTGELFF. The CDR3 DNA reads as TGCGCCAGCAGCTTTGAAGGGTCGAACACCGGGGAGCTGTTTTTT.

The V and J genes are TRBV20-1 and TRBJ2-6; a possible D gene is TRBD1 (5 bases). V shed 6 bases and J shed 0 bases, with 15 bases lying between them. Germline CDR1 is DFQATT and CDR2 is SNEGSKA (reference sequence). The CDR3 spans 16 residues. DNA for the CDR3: TGCAGTGCCCCCCAGGGCCCCTTCTCTGGGGCCAACGTCCTGACTTTC. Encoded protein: CSAPQGPFSGANVLTF.

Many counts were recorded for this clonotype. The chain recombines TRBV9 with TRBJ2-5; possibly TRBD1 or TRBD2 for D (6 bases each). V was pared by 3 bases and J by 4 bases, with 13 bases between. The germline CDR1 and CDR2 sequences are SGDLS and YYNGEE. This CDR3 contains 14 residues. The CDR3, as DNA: TGTGCCAGCAGCGCGGGGGACAAACCAGAGACCCAGTACTTC. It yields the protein CASSAGDKPETQYF.

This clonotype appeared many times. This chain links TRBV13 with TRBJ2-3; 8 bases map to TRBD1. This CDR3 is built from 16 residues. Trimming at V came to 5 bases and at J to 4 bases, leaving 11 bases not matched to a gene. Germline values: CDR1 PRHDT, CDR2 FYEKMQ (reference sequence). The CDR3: CASSHRQGIVSDTQYF. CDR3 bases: TGTGCCAGCAGCCACCGACAGGGGATAGTTTCAGATACGCAGTATTTT.

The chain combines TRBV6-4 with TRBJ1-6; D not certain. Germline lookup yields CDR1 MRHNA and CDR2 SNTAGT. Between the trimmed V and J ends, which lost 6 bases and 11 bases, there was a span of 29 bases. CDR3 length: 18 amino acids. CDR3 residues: CASSDVLRKPPSRAPLHF. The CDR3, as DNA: TGTGCCAGCAGCGACGTACTACGGAAACCGCCCAGCCGGGCACCCCTCCACTTT.

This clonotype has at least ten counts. The CDR3 sequence is CASTPSTKNIQYF. CDR3 in DNA: TGTGCCAGCACCCCCAGCACGAAAAACATTCAGTACTTC. This sequence joins TRBV27 and TRBJ2-4; D call uncertain. Trimming took off 7 bases at V and 4 bases at J, with 11 bases between the two ends. CDR3 length: 13 amino acids. Germline V lookup: CDR1 MNHEY, CDR2 SMNVEV (reference sequence).

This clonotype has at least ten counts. In DNA form, the CDR3 reads TGTGCCAGCAGCTTACGGCTCGGATCGGCGGGGGACACAGATACGCAGTATTTT. Translated, it gives CASSLRLGSAGDTDTQYF. The V and J genes are TRBV7-3 and TRBJ2-3, with 7 nucleotides matching TRBD2. Germline assignment: CDR1 SGHTA and CDR2 FQGTGA. With V trimmed by 2 bases and J by 2 bases, 13 bases remained unmatched. CDR3 length equals 18 residues.

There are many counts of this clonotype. The CDR3 reads CASSYWRNTEAFF. CDR3 sequence (DNA): TGCGCCAGCAGCTATTGGAGGAACACTGAAGCTTTCTTT. The rearrangement joins TRBV5-1 to TRBJ1-1; D gene uncertain. V lost 3 bases and J 1 base, leaving 7 bases between the germline ends. The CDR3 consists of 13 residues. Germline V gives CDR1 SGHRS, CDR2 YFSETQ.

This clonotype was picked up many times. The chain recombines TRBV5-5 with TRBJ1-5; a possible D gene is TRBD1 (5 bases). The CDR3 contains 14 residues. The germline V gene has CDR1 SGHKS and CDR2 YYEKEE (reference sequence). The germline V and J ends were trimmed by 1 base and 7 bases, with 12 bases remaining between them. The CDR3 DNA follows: TGTGCCAGCAGCTTGTGGGGCGGGAACCAGCCCCAGCATTTT. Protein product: CASSLWGGNQPQHF. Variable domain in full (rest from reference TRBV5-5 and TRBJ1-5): DAGVTQSPTHLIKTRGQQVTLRCSPISGHKSVSWYQQVLGQGPQFIFQYYEKEERGRGNFPDRFSARQFPNYSSELNVNALLLGDSALYLCASSLWGGNQPQHFGDGTRLSIL.

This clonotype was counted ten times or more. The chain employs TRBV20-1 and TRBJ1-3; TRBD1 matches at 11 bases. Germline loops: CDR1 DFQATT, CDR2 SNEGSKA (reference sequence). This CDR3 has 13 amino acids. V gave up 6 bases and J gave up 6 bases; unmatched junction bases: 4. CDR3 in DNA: TGCAGTGCGCCGGGACAGGGGGAAAACACCATATATTTT. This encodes CSAPGQGENTIYF.

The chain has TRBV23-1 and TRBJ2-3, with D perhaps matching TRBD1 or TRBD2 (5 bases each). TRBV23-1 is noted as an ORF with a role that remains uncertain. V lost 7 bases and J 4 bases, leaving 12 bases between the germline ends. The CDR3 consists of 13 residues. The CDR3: CASTDGASDTQYF. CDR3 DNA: TGCGCCAGCACGGACGGGGCCTCAGATACGCAGTATTTT.

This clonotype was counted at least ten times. The CDR3 reads CASSWGGGGSPLHF. The CDR3 DNA reads as TGTGCCAGCAGTTGGGGGGGTGGAGGATCACCCCTCCACTTT. This chain uses TRBV28 with TRBJ1-6; possible D gene TRBD1, 5 bases. There are 14 residues in the CDR3. Germline-derived CDR1 and CDR2 are MDHEN and SYDVKM. Trimming cost V 4 bases and J 10 bases, with 14 bases left between them.

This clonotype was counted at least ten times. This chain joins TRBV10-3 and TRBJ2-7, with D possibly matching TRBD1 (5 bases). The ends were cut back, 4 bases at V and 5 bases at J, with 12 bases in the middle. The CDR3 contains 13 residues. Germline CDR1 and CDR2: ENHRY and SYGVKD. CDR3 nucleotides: TGTGCCATCAGTGTTTGGCAGGGAAACGAGCAGTACTTC. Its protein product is CAISVWQGNEQYF.

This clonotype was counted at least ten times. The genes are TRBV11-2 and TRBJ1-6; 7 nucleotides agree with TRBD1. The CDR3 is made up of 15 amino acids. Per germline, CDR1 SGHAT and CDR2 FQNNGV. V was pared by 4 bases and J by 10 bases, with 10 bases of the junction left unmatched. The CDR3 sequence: CASSSAPQGQSPLHF. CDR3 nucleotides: TGTGCCAGCAGCTCCGCCCCACAGGGGCAATCACCCCTCCACTTT.